Included here is one TCR beta chain sequence, with context. CDR1 GTSNPN and CDR2 SVGIG come from the germline V gene (reference sequence). The CDR3 totals 12 residues. Trimming took 5 bases from V and 3 from J; bases not matched to a gene: 3. This entry belongs to a study of cytomegalovirus exposure and HLA in healthy donors. Primers: 60 Vbeta forward and 13 Jbeta reverse. Sequencing was performed with immunoSEQ multiplex PCR; in TCRdb, only in-frame clones are kept and a portion is missing. The sample has about 59,000 clones, about 80% seen once; the top ten hold 3.9%. Among the donors, all were healthy bone marrow donors.

This sequence joins TRBV30 and TRBJ1-2, with 7 bases lining up with TRBD1. Sequenced input: PBMCs. The TCR was taken from a woman aged 40 to 49 in good health and CMV-seronegative. The CDR3 DNA follows: TGTGCCTGGGAACAGGGGTACTATGGCTACACCTTC. This encodes CAWEQGYYGYTF.